Reported below is one T cell receptor (beta chain). Profiled with immunoSEQ multiplex PCR; TCRdb holds only in-frame clones, not every one. The data contain approximately 75,000 clones, approximately 86% of them seen just once; the ten biggest clones take up less than 7.5%. The germline CDR1 and CDR2 sequences are SGHRS and YFSETQ. V was trimmed by 3 bases and J by 6 bases, leaving 12 bases between them. The CDR3 is 14 residues long. This entry belongs to a study of blood T cell repertoires in COVID-19. The V gene is TRBV5-1, the J gene TRBJ2-2; maybe TRBD2 (6 bases). The clonotype originates from a man at least 80 years old with COVID-19, enrolled during active disease. Sequenced input: peripheral blood. CDR3 nucleotides: TGCGCCAGCAGCTCGGAGGGTGGGGCCGGGGAGCTGTTTTTT. It encodes CASSSEGGAGELFF. Full variable domain (rest looked up from reference TRBV5-1 and TRBJ2-2): KAGVTQTPRYLIKTRGQQVTLSCSPISGHRSVSWYQQTPGQGLQFLFEYFSETQRNKGNFPGRFSGRQFSNSRSEMNVSTLELGDSALYLCASSSEGGAGELFFGEGSRLTVL.